This T cell receptor beta chain was recovered during a study of blood T cell repertoires in COVID-19. Libraries were prepared by immunoSEQ multiplex PCR; TCRdb keeps only in-frame clonotypes and omits some of them. The top ten hold about 0.83% of the sample, which has about 71,000 clones, roughly 90% seen once. A note on this clone: The sample contains more than one DNA sequence encoding this CDR3.

This sequence was found in a woman older than 75 with acute or convalescent COVID-19. Sequenced material: peripheral blood.

The DNA for the CDR3 is TGTGCCAGCAGTGAAACTTGGACAGGAGGAGGCTACACCTTC. This encodes CASSETWTGGGYTF. The V call is TRBV6-1, the J call TRBJ1-2; 7 bases are a match to TRBD1. Germline V gene lookup returns CDR1 MNHNS and CDR2 SASEGT. With 2 bases clipped from V and 8 bases from J, the junction kept 8 bases outside the gene matches. CDR3 length equals 14 residues.